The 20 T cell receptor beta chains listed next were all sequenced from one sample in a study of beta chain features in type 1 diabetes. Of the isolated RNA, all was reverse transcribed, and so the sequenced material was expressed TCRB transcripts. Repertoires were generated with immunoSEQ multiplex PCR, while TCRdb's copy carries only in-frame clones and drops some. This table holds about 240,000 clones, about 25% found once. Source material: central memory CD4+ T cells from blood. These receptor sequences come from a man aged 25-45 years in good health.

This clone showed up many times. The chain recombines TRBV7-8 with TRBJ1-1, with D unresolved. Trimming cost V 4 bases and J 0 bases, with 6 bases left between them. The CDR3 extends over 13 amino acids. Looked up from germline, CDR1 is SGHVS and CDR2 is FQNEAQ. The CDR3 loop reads CASSSGMNTEAFF. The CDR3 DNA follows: TGTGCCAGCAGCTCAGGCATGAACACTGAAGCTTTCTTT.

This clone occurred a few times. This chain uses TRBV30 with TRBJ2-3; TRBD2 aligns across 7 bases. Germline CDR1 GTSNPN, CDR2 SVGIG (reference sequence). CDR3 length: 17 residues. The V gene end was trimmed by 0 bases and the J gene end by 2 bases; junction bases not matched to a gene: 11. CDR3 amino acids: CAWSVFGLGADTDTQYF. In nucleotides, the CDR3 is TGTGCCTGGAGTGTCTTCGGACTAGGCGCCGACACAGATACGCAGTATTTT.

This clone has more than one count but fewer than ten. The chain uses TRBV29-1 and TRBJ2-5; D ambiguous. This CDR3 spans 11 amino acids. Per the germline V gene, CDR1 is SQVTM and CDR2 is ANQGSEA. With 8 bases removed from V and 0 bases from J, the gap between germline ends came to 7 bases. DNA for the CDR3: TGCAGCCCCCGATACCAAGAGACCCAGTACTTC. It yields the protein CSPRYQETQYF.

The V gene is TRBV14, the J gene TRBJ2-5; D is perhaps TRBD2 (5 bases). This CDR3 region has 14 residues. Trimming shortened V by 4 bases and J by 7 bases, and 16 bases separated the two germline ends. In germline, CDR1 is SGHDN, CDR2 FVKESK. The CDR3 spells CASSRPGSRWTQYF. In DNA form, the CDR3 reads TGTGCCAGCAGCCGCCCGGGGTCTAGATGGACCCAGTACTTC.

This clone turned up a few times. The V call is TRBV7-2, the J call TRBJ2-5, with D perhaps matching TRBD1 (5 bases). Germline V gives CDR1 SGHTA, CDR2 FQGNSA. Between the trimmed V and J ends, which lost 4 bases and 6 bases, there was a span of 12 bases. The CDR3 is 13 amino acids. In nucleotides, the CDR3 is TGTGCCAGCAGCTCTAGTGTGGGGCAGACCCAGTACTTC. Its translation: CASSSSVGQTQYF.

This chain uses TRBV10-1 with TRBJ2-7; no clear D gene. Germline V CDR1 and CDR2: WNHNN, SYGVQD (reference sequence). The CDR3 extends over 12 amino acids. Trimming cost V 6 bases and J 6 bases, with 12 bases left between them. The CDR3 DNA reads TGCGCCAGCAGCCCTAGAGGTCCCGAGCAGTACTTC. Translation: CASSPRGPEQYF.

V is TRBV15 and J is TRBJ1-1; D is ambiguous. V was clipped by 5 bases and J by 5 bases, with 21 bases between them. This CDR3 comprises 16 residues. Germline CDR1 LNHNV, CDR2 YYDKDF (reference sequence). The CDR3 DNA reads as TGTGCCACCAGCTCCCTGCCAGTGGCCCTCGGGACTGAAGCTTTCTTT. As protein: CATSSLPVALGTEAFF. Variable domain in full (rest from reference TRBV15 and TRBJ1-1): DAMVIQNPRYQVTQFGKPVTLSCSQTLNHNVMYWYQQKSSQAPKLLFHYYDKDFNNEADTPDNFQSRRPNTSFCFLDIRSPGLGDTAMYLCATSSLPVALGTEAFFGQGTRLTVV.

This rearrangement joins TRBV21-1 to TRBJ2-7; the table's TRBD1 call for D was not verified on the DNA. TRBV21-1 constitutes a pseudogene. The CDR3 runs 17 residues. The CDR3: CASSKVGNRALRYEQYF. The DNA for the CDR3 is TGTGCCAGCAGCAAAGTGGGGAACAGGGCGCTGCGGTACGAGCAGTACTTC.

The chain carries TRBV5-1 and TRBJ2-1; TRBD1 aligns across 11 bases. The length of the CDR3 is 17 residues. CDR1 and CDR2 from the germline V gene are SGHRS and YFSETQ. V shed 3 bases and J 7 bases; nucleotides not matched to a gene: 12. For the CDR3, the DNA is TGCGCCAGCAGCTCCCTCAGGACAGGGGGCGCGAGGAATGAGCAGTTCTTC. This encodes CASSSLRTGGARNEQFF.

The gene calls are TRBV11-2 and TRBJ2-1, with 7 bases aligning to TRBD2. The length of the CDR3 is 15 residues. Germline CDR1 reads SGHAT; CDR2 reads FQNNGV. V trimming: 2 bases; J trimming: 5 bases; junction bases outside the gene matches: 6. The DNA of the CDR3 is TGTGCCAGCAGCTTAAGGGTAGCGGGCAACAATGAGCAGTTCTTC. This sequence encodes CASSLRVAGNNEQFF.

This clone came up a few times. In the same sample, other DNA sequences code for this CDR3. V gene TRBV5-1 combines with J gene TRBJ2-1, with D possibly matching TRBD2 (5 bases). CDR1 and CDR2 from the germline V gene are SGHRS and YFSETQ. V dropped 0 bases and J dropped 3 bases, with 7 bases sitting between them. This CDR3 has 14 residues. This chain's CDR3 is CASSLETSYNEQFF. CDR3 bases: TGCGCCAGCAGCTTGGAAACTAGCTACAATGAGCAGTTCTTC.

The CDR3 bases are TGCAGCGTTGCTCGGGCAGATGAATACGAGCAGTACTTC. Translated, it gives CSVARADEYEQYF. The chain recombines TRBV29-1 with TRBJ2-7; D is ambiguous. Germline V gene sequence: CDR1 SQVTM, CDR2 ANQGSEA. Trimming removed 4 bases from V and 4 bases from J, with 14 bases in between. CDR3 length: 13 residues.

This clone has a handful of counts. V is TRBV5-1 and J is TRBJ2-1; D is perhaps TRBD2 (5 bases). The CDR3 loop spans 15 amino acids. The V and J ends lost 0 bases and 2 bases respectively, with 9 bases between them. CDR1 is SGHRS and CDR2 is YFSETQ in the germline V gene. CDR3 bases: TGCGCCAGCAGCTTGGAACGGGGTACCTACAATGAGCAGTTCTTC. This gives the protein CASSLERGTYNEQFF.

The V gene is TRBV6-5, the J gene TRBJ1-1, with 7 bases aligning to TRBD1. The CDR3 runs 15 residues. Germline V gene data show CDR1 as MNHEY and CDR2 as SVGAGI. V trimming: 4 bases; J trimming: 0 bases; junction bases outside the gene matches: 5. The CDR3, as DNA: TGTGCCAGCAGTTCAGGACAGGCCATGAACACTGAAGCTTTCTTT. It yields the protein CASSSGQAMNTEAFF.

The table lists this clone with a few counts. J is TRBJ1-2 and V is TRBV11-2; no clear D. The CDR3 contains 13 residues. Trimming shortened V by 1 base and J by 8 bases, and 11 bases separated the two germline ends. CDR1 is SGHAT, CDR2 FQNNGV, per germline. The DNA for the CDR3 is TGTGCCAGCAGCTTAGTCCAGCGGCGGGGCTACACCTTC. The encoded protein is CASSLVQRRGYTF. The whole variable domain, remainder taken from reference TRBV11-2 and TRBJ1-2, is EAGVAQSPRYKIIEKRQSVAFWCNPISGHATLYWYQQILGQGPKLLIQFQNNGVVDDSQLPKDRFSAERLKGVDSTLKIQPAKLEDSAVYLCASSLVQRRGYTFGSGTRLTVV.

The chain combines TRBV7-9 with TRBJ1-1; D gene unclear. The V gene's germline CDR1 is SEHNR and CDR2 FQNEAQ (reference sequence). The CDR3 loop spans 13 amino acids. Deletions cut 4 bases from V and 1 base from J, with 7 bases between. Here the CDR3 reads CASSSRGNTEAFF. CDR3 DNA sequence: TGTGCCAGCAGCTCCCGTGGGAACACTGAAGCTTTCTTT.

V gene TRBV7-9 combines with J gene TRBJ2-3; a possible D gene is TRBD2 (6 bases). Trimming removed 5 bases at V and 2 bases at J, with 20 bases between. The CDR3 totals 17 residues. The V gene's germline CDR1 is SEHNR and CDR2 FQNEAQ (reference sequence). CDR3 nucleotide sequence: TGTGCCAGCAGCCTAGGGATCGGGGGAGGTGCCACAGATACGCAGTATTTT. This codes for CASSLGIGGGATDTQYF.

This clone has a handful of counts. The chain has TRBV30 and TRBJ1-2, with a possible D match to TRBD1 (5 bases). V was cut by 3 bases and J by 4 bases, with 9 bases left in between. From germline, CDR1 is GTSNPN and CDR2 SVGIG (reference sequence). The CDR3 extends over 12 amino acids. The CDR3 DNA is TGTGCCTGGAGAAGGGACGGCTATGGCTACACCTTC. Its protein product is CAWRRDGYGYTF.

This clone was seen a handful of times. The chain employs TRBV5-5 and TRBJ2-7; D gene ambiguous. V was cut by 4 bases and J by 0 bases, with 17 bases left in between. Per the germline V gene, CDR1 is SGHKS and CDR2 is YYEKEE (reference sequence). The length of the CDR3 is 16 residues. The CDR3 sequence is CASSPPRGPSSYEQYF. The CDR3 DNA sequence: TGTGCCAGCAGCCCGCCCCGAGGCCCCTCCTCCTACGAGCAGTACTTC.

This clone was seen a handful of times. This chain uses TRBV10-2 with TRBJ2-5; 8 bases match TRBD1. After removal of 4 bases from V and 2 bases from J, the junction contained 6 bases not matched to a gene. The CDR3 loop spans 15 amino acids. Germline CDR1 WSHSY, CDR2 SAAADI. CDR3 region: CASSVTGGRQETQYF. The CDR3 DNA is TGCGCCAGCAGTGTAACAGGGGGGCGGCAAGAGACCCAGTACTTC.